This T cell receptor (beta chain) derives from a study of blood T cells in healthy people across ages. Study outcomes and limitations: The percentage of naive T cells correlated strongly with TCR beta diversity.

PBMCs were isolated at a quantity of at least 6 million per sample. Combining a sample-barcoded 5' primer with a J-beta primer mix, a second PCR ran for roughly 6 to 11 cycles. TCRdb re-analysed the 5' RACE reads in MiXCR, keeping a single row per CDR3 protein. The table shows 700,000 or so distinct CDR3 sequences, with over 20% occurring only once. The CDR3 runs to 15 residues. Germline-derived CDR1 and CDR2 are DFQATT and SNEGSKA (reference sequence). V was trimmed by 0 bases and J by 2 bases, leaving 11 bases between them. This clonotype has just a few counts. Its antigen is not identified. Material for sequencing was blood. The clonotype was recovered from a man aged 65-85 years in good health. The chain links TRBV20-1 to TRBJ1-5; D remains ambiguous. CDR3 amino acids: CSAREGRRGNQPQHF. The CDR3 nucleotides read TGCAGTGCTAGAGAGGGCCGTCGCGGCAATCAGCCCCAGCATTTT.